This T cell receptor beta chain was identified in a study of patients and donors after allogeneic stem cell transplantation. TCRdb fed the RT-PCR reads into MiXCR, producing one record per CDR3 protein. The sample has some 200,000 distinct CDR3 sequences; around two fifths are singletons. The CDR3 is 14 amino acids. Germline CDR1 and CDR2: SGHTA and FQGNSA. The V end lost 1 base, the J end lost 5 bases, and 11 bases lay between the germline ends. This receptor was obtained from a human donor who was either an allogeneic HSCT recipient or a stem cell or donor lymphocyte infusion donor (not recorded which). It is not recorded whose cells these are; they may come from a transplant donor. The rearrangement links TRBV7-2 to TRBJ2-5, with D maybe TRBD1 (6 bases). Input material: blood, either unsorted or a sorted T cell fraction (not recorded which). The CDR3 sequence: CASSLDGGAETQYF. The CDR3 nucleotides read TGTGCCAGCAGCTTAGATGGGGGCGCCGAGACCCAGTACTTC.